This paragraph covers one TCR beta chain sequence. Its antigen is still unknown. With 3 bases clipped from V and 12 bases from J, the junction kept 12 bases outside the gene matches. CDR1 and CDR2 from the germline V gene are SGHKS and YYEKEE (reference sequence). This CDR3 region has 14 residues. With 60 Vbeta and 13 Jbeta primers, the PCR was carried out. Here immunoSEQ multiplex PCR was the method, and the copy in TCRdb shows in-frame clones only, minus some. In the table there are around 150,000 clones, 82% of which are singletons. The sample originates from a study of cytomegalovirus exposure and HLA in healthy donors. Study-level points and caveats: Researchers reported from a later analysis that most CMV-associated TCR beta chains appeared HLA-restricted.

The chain is built from TRBV5-5 and TRBJ2-7, with 10 bases fitting TRBD1. Sequences were obtained from PBMCs. This sequence was found in a man aged 25-45 years in good health and CMV-seropositive. The CDR3 spells CASSSQRRGTGVYF. CDR3 nucleotides: TGTGCCAGCAGCTCCCAGAGACGGGGGACAGGGGTGTACTTC.